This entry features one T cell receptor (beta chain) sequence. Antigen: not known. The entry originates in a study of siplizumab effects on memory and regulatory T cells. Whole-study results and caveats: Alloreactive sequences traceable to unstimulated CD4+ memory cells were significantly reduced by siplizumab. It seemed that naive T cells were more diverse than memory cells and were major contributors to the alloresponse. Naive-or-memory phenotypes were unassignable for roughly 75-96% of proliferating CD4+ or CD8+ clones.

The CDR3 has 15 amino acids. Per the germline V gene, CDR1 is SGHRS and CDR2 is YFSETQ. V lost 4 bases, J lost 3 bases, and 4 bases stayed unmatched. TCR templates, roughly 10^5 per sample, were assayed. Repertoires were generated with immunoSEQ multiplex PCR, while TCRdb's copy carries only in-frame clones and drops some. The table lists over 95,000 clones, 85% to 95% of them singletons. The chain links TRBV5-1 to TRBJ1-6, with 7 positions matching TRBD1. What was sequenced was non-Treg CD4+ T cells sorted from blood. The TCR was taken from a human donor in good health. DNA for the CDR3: TGCGCCAGCAGCGGGGGGGACAGCTATAATTCACCCCTCCACTTT. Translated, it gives CASSGGDSYNSPLHF.